The source of this TCR beta chain is a study of blood T cell repertoires in COVID-19. Overall study context: Samples of COVID-19 (acute and convalescent) were obtained from the United States, Italy and Spain. T cells, B-cell-depleted T cells, or PBMCs supplied cDNA or gDNA.

Original analysis: Estimation of nucleated cell counts relied on the amplification of reference gene primers. Sequencing was performed with immunoSEQ multiplex PCR; in TCRdb, only in-frame clones are kept and a portion is missing. The DNA was the basis for D and trimming; V, J and clone size are from that table. Of around 120,000 clones in the sample, more than 75% were seen once. CDR1 and CDR2 (germline): SGHRS, YFSETQ. J lost 7 bases, V lost 3 bases, and 7 bases had no gene match. The CDR3 runs to 15 residues. The receptor was derived from a woman in her 70s with acute or convalescent COVID-19. The sample taken for sequencing was peripheral blood. V and J are TRBV5-1 and TRBJ1-2; TRBD1 agrees at 12 bases. CDR3 DNA sequence: TGCGCCAGCAGCTCGGGGACAGGGGGCCCTCGTGGCTACACCTTC. Amino acids: CASSSGTGGPRGYTF. The full variable domain, completed using reference TRBV5-1 and TRBJ1-2, is KAGVTQTPRYLIKTRGQQVTLSCSPISGHRSVSWYQQTPGQGLQFLFEYFSETQRNKGNFPGRFSGRQFSNSRSEMNVSTLELGDSALYLCASSSGTGGPRGYTFGSGTRLTVV.